The clone carrying this T cell receptor (beta chain) occurred many times. Each CDR3 protein is one row after TCRdb ran MiXCR on the 5' RACE reads. Counted here are over 25,000 distinct CDR3 sequences, about 12% occurring once; the ten biggest clones make up 5.8%. The data belong to a study of neurological immune-mediated disorders. The sequenced sample was PBMCs. This clonotype originated in a woman in her fifties or sixties in good health.

The CDR3 here is CASSLTGTSGGGETQYF. CDR3 nucleotides: TGTGCCAGCAGCCTAACCGGGACTAGCGGGGGGGGGGAGACCCAGTACTTC. The chain has TRBV11-2 and TRBJ2-5; the match to TRBD2 covers 16 bases. V lost 5 bases to trimming and J lost 5 bases; unmatched junction nucleotides: 8. The CDR3 is made up of 17 amino acids. Germline CDR1 and CDR2: SGHAT and FQNNGV.